The clone carrying this T cell receptor (beta chain) was seen a few times. What it recognizes is unknown. V shed 6 bases and J shed 4 bases, with 9 bases lying between them. Germline V gene lookup returns CDR1 LNHDA and CDR2 SQIVND (reference sequence). The CDR3 has 12 residues. Some clones are missing from TCRdb's copy, which holds only in-frame ones; the method was immunoSEQ multiplex PCR. The data contain approximately 140,000 clones, approximately 84% of them singletons. These data belong to a study of cytomegalovirus exposure and HLA in healthy donors. Study background: Per a later analysis, the roughly 680 first-cohort and some 130 validation repertoires shared one platform.

Study results and caveats: Reported results showed that the classifier diagnosed cytomegalovirus status with high specificity and sensitivity.

This rearrangement joins TRBV19 to TRBJ1-2; maybe TRBD1 (5 bases). Sequenced input: PBMCs. This receptor was identified in a woman aged 25 to 39 in good health and CMV-seronegative. The CDR3 nucleotides read TGTGCCAGTAGGCCCGACAGCTATGGCTACACCTTC. Protein: CASRPDSYGYTF. Drawing the rest from reference TRBV19 and TRBJ1-2, the complete variable domain is DGGITQSPKYLFRKEGQNVTLSCEQNLNHDAMYWYRQDPGQGLRLIYYSQIVNDFQKGDIAEGYSVSREKKESFPLTVTSAQKNPTAFYLCASRPDSYGYTFGSGTRLTVV.